The T cell receptor (beta chain) under discussion was sequenced for a study of blood T cells in healthy people across ages. The authors ran a second PCR of about 6 to 11 cycles using a sample-barcoded 5' primer and a J-beta primer mix. Each CDR3 protein is one row after TCRdb ran MiXCR on the 5' RACE reads. The table includes some 1.4 million distinct CDR3 sequences, 42% detected once. From germline, CDR1 is LGHNA and CDR2 YNFKEQ. CDR3 length equals 15 residues. V gave up 1 base and J gave up 0 bases, with 10 bases separating them. This clonotype was sampled from a woman aged 18 to 35 in good health. V and J are TRBV4-2 and TRBJ2-7; possible D gene TRBD1, 6 bases. The sample was blood. The CDR3 sequence: CASSQGRDNSYEQYF. The DNA for the CDR3 is TGTGCCAGCAGCCAAGGCCGGGACAACTCCTACGAGCAGTACTTC.